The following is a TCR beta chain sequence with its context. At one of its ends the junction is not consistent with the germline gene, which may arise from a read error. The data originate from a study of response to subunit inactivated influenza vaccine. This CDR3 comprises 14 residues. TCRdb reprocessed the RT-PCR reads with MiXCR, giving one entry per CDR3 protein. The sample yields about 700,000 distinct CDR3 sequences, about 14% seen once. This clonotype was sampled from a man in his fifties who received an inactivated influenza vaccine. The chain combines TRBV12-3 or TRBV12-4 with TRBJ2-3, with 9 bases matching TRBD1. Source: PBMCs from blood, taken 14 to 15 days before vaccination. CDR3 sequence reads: CASSFHRGQDTRYF. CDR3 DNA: TGTGCCAGCAGTTTCCACAGGGGGCAAGATACGCGGTATTTT.